The count of the clone carrying this TCR beta chain is one. The antigen is undetermined. The CDR3 runs to 16 residues. V was trimmed by 4 bases and J by 5 bases, leaving 19 bases between them. Germline CDR1 is SGHRS and CDR2 is YFSETQ. When replicate PCRs were run on sorted subsets, they used roughly 0.2 ug DNA, some 30,000 T cell genomes. Assay: immunoSEQ multiplex PCR; the TCRdb copy retains only in-frame clones and omits some. The sample has some 2 million clones, approximately 94% seen once. Naivety among CD8 cells was defined by CD45RO negativity and positive CCR7 selection, thereby excluding terminally differentiated effector memory CD45RA+ cells. Adult Caucasians living in Nashville, Tennessee made up all of the donors. This entry belongs to a study of shared clonotypes between healthy human individuals. Study summary: CD8 memory received one plate per donor, CD8 naive two, CD4 memory three and CD4 naive three. Study-level findings and limits: A reduction in generation probabilities was seen for non-shared clonotypes relative to those shared by all four donors.

Sequencing used naive CD8+ T cells sorted from blood. This TCR was recovered from a man aged 18 to 30 in good health. This chain links TRBV5-1 with TRBJ2-1; D is uncertain. This chain's CDR3 is CASSQLFGDGDNEQFF. The CDR3 region has the DNA TGCGCCAGCAGCCAGTTGTTTGGGGATGGGGACAATGAGCAGTTCTTC.